This TCR beta chain was documented in a study of cytomegalovirus exposure and HLA in healthy donors. Study-level points and caveats: Most TCR sequences showed up rarely, but some public TCRs showed up in many donors.

Concerning this clone itself: Its antigen is unidentified.

Produced via immunoSEQ multiplex PCR; TCRdb's table is partial and in-frame only. This sample has around 250,000 clones, with around 91% found just once. The receptor comes from a woman aged 18 to 35 in good health and CMV-seronegative. Sequences were obtained from PBMCs.

The CDR3 loop is CASSGLLTDTQYF. CDR3 DNA sequence: TGTGCCAGCAGCGGACTGCTCACAGATACGCAGTATTTT. The chain employs TRBV5-6 and TRBJ2-3, with D possibly matching TRBD2 (5 bases). The CDR3 extends over 13 amino acids. Trimming took 4 bases from V and 2 from J, leaving 8 bases between them. Germline lookup yields CDR1 SGHDT and CDR2 YYEEEE.